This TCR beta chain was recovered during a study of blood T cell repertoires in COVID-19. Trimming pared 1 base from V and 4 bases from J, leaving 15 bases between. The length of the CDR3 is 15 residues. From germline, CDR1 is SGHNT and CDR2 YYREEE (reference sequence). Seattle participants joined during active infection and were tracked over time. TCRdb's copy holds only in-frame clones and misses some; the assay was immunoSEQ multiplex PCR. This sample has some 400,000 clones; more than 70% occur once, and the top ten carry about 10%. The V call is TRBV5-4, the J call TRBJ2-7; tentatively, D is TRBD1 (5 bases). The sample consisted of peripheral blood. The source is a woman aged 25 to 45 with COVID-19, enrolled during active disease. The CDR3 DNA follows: TGTGCCAGCAGCTTGAGGCAGGGTGCGGCTTACGAGCAGTACTTC. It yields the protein CASSLRQGAAYEQYF.